This TCR beta chain is drawn from a study of T-cell memory formation after mild COVID-19. This clonotype was seen many times. TCRdb reprocessed the 5' RACE reads with MiXCR, giving one entry per CDR3 protein. The repertoire includes more than 80,000 distinct CDR3 sequences, about a sixth of them detected once, and 28% sits in the top ten. The sequencing input was PBMCs or a T cell subset sorted from them (not recorded which). This TCR derives from an adult woman who had mild COVID-19 (a few samples of this study predate the infection). Cell type and time point are not known.

CDR3 nucleotide sequence: TGTGCCAGCAGCTTAGGCCGGGACAGGGGAAACACTGAAGCTTTCTTT. It specifies CASSLGRDRGNTEAFF. The V and J genes are TRBV7-6 and TRBJ1-1, with 10 bases that match TRBD1. The CDR3 consists of 16 residues. Germline CDR1 is SGHVS and CDR2 is FNYEAQ. V was clipped by 1 base and J by 2 bases; unmatched bases: 4.